These 20 T cell receptor beta chains originate from one sample sequenced in a study of blood T cell repertoires in COVID-19. Here immunoSEQ multiplex PCR was the method, and the copy in TCRdb shows in-frame clones only, minus some. This table holds over 200,000 clones, about 88% found once. The sequenced material came from peripheral blood. Source of these receptors: a woman in her sixties with acute or convalescent COVID-19.

V is TRBV29-1 and J is TRBJ1-2; D unclear. Trimming took off 4 bases at V and 7 bases at J, with 7 bases between the two ends. CDR1 is SQVTM and CDR2 is ANQGSEA in the germline V gene. This CDR3 has 10 residues. CDR3 protein: CSVVSGGYTF. DNA of the CDR3: TGCAGCGTTGTATCCGGTGGCTACACCTTC.

J is TRBJ1-2 and V is TRBV27; tentatively, D is TRBD1 (6 bases). The germline V gene encodes CDR1 MNHEY and CDR2 SMNVEV (reference sequence). Trimming shortened V by 5 bases and J by 3 bases, and 16 bases separated the two germline ends. There are 15 residues in the CDR3. As DNA, the CDR3 is TGTGCCAGCAGTCAACAGGGAAGAGGGGACTATGGCTACACCTTC. This sequence encodes CASSQQGRGDYGYTF.

This chain connects TRBV7-8 to TRBJ2-5; a weak D match, TRBD2 (5 bases). V was shortened by 2 bases and J by 5 bases, with 15 bases between the two germline ends. Per the germline V gene, CDR1 is SGHVS and CDR2 is FQNEAQ. This CDR3 contains 15 residues. The CDR3 loop reads CASSLNRATGETQYF. Written as DNA, the CDR3 is TGTGCCAGCAGCTTAAATAGGGCAACGGGGGAGACCCAGTACTTC. Full variable domain (outside the CDR3, taken from reference TRBV7-8 and TRBJ2-5): GAGVSQSPRYKVAKRGQDVALRCDPISGHVSLFWYQQALGQGPEFLTYFQNEAQLDKSGLPSDRFFAERPEGSVSTLKIQRTQQEDSAVYLCASSLNRATGETQYFGPGTRLLVL.

The sample holds one count of this clone. The chain carries TRBV24-1 and TRBJ2-3, with 9 bases that match TRBD1. CDR3 length: 12 amino acids. CDR1 is KGHDR, CDR2 SFDVKD, per germline. Trimming removed 9 bases from V and 3 bases from J; junction bases left unmatched: 0. CDR3 sequence reads: CATGTGTDTQYF. The CDR3 DNA sequence: TGTGCCACCGGGACAGGGACAGATACGCAGTATTTT.

The chain uses TRBV18 and TRBJ1-2, with a possible D match to TRBD1 (6 bases). V was clipped by 3 bases and J by 0 bases, with 14 bases between them. This CDR3 spans 16 amino acids. Looked up from germline, CDR1 is KGHSH and CDR2 is LQKENI. In DNA, the CDR3 is TGTGCCAGCTCACCCCTGGACAGCACTACTAACTATGGCTACACCTTC. It specifies CASSPLDSTTNYGYTF.

The rearrangement joins TRBV5-1 to TRBJ1-1, with 7 bases lining up with TRBD1. Trimming took 4 bases from V and 0 from J; bases not matched to a gene: 12. The CDR3 is 17 amino acids. CDR1 and CDR2 from the germline V gene are SGHRS and YFSETQ. CDR3 sequence reads: CASSDGAGGRMNTEAFF. As DNA, the CDR3 is TGCGCCAGCAGCGACGGGGCAGGGGGTCGGATGAACACTGAAGCTTTCTTT.

Worth noting for this clone: Its ends do not fully match the called genes, so a read error is possible. The V and J genes are TRBV11-2 and TRBJ2-6; weak D call: TRBD1 (6 bases). From germline, CDR1 is SGHAT and CDR2 FQNNGV. This CDR3 has 18 residues. CDR3 sequence (DNA): TGTGCCAGCGGCTTCTCCGAAGGGGGTCTCTCTGGGGCCAACGTCCTGACTTTC. Translation gives CASGFSEGGLSGANVLTF.

This rearrangement joins TRBV5-1 to TRBJ1-6; D not certain. CDR1 is SGHRS and CDR2 is YFSETQ in the germline V gene. The CDR3 consists of 14 residues. V lost 1 base, J lost 6 bases, and 8 bases lay in between. This CDR3 reads CASSLSGINSPLHF. The CDR3 nucleotides read TGCGCCAGCAGCTTGTCGGGGATTAATTCACCCCTCCACTTT.

This clone was observed a single time. This sequence joins TRBV7-9 and TRBJ1-1; perhaps TRBD1 as D (5 bases). CDR1 SEHNR and CDR2 FQNEAQ come from the germline V gene (reference sequence). There are 14 residues in the CDR3. V lost 4 bases, J lost 4 bases, and 13 bases lay in between. The CDR3 protein is CASSSQYRPTEAFF. The CDR3 DNA follows: TGTGCCAGCAGCTCGCAGTACAGGCCCACTGAAGCTTTCTTT.

The V call is TRBV5-1, the J call TRBJ1-3, with no clear D. CDR1 is SGHRS and CDR2 is YFSETQ in the germline V gene. The length of the CDR3 is 12 residues. V was shortened by 6 bases and J by 2 bases, with 6 bases between the two germline ends. The CDR3 DNA reads TGCGCCAGCAAGTCAGCTGGAAACACCATATATTTT. Translating gives CASKSAGNTIYF.

A single count supports this clone. This sequence joins TRBV12-3 or TRBV12-4 and TRBJ2-5; no firm D call. Trimming took 3 bases from V and 4 from J, leaving 9 bases between them. The CDR3 is 13 residues long. The CDR3 loop is CASSFSRPETQYF. As DNA, the CDR3 is TGTGCCAGCAGTTTCTCGCGGCCAGAGACCCAGTACTTC.

This chain joins TRBV7-9 and TRBJ1-5, with D possibly being TRBD1 (5 bases). This CDR3 comprises 15 residues. V was pared by 5 bases and J by 1 base, with 12 bases between. CDR1 and CDR2 from the germline V gene are SEHNR and FQNEAQ (reference sequence). The CDR3 sequence is CASSPGEVSNQPQHF. Here the CDR3 DNA reads TGTGCCAGCAGCCCGGGGGAGGTGAGCAATCAGCCCCAGCATTTT.

As regards this clone: Additional DNA sequences in this sample encode the identical CDR3. This chain links TRBV24-1 with TRBJ2-1, with 8 bases fitting TRBD2. This CDR3 has 16 residues. CDR1 KGHDR and CDR2 SFDVKD come from the germline V gene. J was trimmed by 4 bases and V by 0 bases; bases with no gene match: 4. This CDR3 reads CATSDLPSGPYNEQFF. DNA of the CDR3: TGTGCCACCAGTGATTTGCCTAGCGGGCCTTACAATGAGCAGTTCTTC.

V gene TRBV10-3 combines with J gene TRBJ2-7, with D maybe TRBD2 (5 bases). The V gene's germline CDR1 is ENHRY and CDR2 SYGVKD. The CDR3 consists of 13 residues. Trimming stripped 0 bases from V and 5 bases from J, with 8 bases between. DNA for the CDR3: TGTGCCATCAGTGAGTCAGGGAGCCACGAGCAGTACTTC. Protein: CAISESGSHEQYF.

The gene calls are TRBV28 and TRBJ1-5; D gene uncertain. Germline loops: CDR1 MDHEN, CDR2 SYDVKM. This CDR3 spans 12 amino acids. The V and J ends lost 3 bases and 9 bases respectively, with 9 bases between them. The CDR3 is CASSFEGRPQHF. For the CDR3, the DNA is TGTGCCAGCAGTTTTGAGGGTAGGCCCCAGCATTTT.

V usage is TRBV9 and J usage is TRBJ1-6; 8 bases line up with TRBD1. Germline CDR1 is SGDLS and CDR2 is YYNGEE. V gave up 4 bases and J gave up 8 bases; unmatched junction bases: 8. The CDR3 contains 15 residues. The CDR3 nucleotides read TGTGCCAGCAGCCCAGGACAGGGAAGGGATTCACCCCTCCACTTT. Amino acids: CASSPGQGRDSPLHF.

This sequence joins TRBV27 and TRBJ1-2; no clear D gene. The CDR3 consists of 13 residues. The V end lost 3 bases, the J end lost 2 bases, and 7 bases lay between the germline ends. Per the germline V gene, CDR1 is MNHEY and CDR2 is SMNVEV (reference sequence). The CDR3 sequence: CASSFNQNYGYTF. The CDR3 region has the DNA TGTGCCAGCAGTTTTAACCAGAACTATGGCTACACCTTC.

The gene calls are TRBV4-1 and TRBJ2-1, with D uncertain. The CDR3 spans 16 residues. Trimming removed 0 bases from V and 5 bases from J, with 14 bases in between. CDR1 is MGHRA and CDR2 is YSYEKL in the germline V gene. CDR3 coding DNA: TGCGCCAGCAGCCAAGAAAAGTACCCTCCGGACAATGAGCAGTTCTTC. Protein sequence: CASSQEKYPPDNEQFF.

As DNA, the CDR3 is TGTGCCGCTCAGCCCCCCACATTGGTAGCGAACACTGAAGCTTTCTTT. Translation gives CAAQPPTLVANTEAFF. The chain has TRBV7-9 and TRBJ1-1; D call uncertain. The CDR3 consists of 16 residues. Trimming pared 11 bases from V and 1 base from J, leaving 23 bases between. Looked up from germline, CDR1 is SEHNR and CDR2 is FQNEAQ (reference sequence).

This clone was observed once. CDR3 protein: CASSARGAGRAEWYEQYF. The DNA for the CDR3 is TGTGCCAGCAGCGCCCGCGGGGCCGGGAGGGCAGAATGGTACGAGCAGTACTTC. The gene calls are TRBV11-3 and TRBJ2-7; 8 bases line up with TRBD2. The germline CDR1 and CDR2 sequences are SGHNT and YENEEA. Germline trimming cut 5 bases from V and 4 bases from J; bases unmatched to any gene: 19. This CDR3 contains 18 residues.